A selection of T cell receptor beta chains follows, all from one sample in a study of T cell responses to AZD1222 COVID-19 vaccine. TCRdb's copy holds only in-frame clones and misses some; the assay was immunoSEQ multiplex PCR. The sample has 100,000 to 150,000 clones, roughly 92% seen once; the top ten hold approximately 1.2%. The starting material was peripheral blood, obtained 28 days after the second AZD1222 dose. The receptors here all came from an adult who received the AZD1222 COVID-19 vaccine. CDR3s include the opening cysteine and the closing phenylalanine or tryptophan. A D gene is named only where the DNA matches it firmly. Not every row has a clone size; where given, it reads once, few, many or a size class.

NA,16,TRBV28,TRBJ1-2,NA,CASSLDRYQLHYGYTF,TGTGCCAGCAGTTTGGATAGATACCAATTGCACTATGGCTACACCTTC
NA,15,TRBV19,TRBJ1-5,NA,CASRLGIGSNQPQHF,TGTGCCAGTAGACTTGGAATCGGGAGCAATCAGCCCCAGCATTTT
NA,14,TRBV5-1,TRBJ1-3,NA,CASSLGQAGNTIYF,TGCGCCAGCAGCTTGGGACAGGCTGGAAACACCATATATTTT
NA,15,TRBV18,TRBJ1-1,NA,CASSPREGQNTEAFF,TGTGCCAGCTCACCACGGGAAGGTCAGAACACTGAAGCTTTCTTT
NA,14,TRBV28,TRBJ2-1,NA,CASRLLGLVGEQFF,TGTGCCAGCAGATTATTGGGTCTAGTAGGGGAGCAGTTCTTC
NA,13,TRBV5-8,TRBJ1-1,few,CASSFYRAPEAFF,TGTGCCAGCAGCTTTTACCGGGCCCCCGAAGCTTTCTTT
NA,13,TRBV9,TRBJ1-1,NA,CASSVDQNTEAFF,TGTGCCAGCAGCGTAGATCAGAACACTGAAGCTTTCTTT
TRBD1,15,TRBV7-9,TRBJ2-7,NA,CASSPMGDSSYEQYF,TGTGCCAGCAGCCCAATGGGGGACAGCTCCTACGAGCAGTACTTC
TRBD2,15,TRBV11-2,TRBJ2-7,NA,CASSPDVAGGGEQYF,TGTGCCAGCAGCCCAGACGTAGCGGGGGGCGGAGAGCAGTACTTC
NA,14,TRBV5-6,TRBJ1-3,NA,CASSLVARADTIYF,TGTGCCAGCAGCTTGGTGGCCAGGGCGGACACCATATATTTT
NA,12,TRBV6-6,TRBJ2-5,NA,CASSFTEKTQYF,TGTGCCAGCAGTTTCACCGAAAAGACCCAGTACTTC